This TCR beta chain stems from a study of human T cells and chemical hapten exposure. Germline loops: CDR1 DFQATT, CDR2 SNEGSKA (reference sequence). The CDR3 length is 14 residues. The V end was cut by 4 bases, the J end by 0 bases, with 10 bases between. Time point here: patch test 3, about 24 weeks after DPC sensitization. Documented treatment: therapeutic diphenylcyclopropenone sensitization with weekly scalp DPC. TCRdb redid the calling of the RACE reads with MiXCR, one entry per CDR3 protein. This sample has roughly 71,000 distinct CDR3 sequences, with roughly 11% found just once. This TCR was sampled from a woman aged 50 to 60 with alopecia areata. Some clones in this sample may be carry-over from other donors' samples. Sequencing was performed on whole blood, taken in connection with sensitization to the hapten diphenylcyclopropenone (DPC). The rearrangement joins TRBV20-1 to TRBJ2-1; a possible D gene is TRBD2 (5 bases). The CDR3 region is CSAKGGYSYNEQFF. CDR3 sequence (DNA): TGCAGTGCTAAGGGCGGGTACTCCTACAATGAGCAGTTCTTC.